A single sample is the source of the 17 T cell receptor beta chains below, sequenced in a study of patients and donors after allogeneic stem cell transplantation. One entry per CDR3 protein results from TCRdb running MiXCR on the RT-PCR reads. The repertoire consists of hundreds of thousands of distinct CDR3 sequences, with about 38% occurring once and the leading ten covering roughly 12%. The source material was blood, either unsorted or a sorted T cell fraction (not recorded which). Receptor source: a human donor who was either an allogeneic HSCT recipient or a stem cell or donor lymphocyte infusion donor (not recorded which). It is not recorded whose cells these are; they may come from a transplant donor.

This clonotype has only a few counts. The chain joins TRBV27 to TRBJ2-3; D not resolved. Germline CDR1 and CDR2: MNHEY and SMNVEV (reference sequence). Trimming left V 6 bases short and J 2 bases short, with 18 bases between. This CDR3 has 16 amino acids. The DNA of the CDR3 is TGTGCCAGCAGCCTACTTAGCCCAATCCCCACAGATACGCAGTATTTT. It is translated as CASSLLSPIPTDTQYF.

The chain recombines TRBV12-3 or TRBV12-4 with TRBJ1-2; D ambiguous. The CDR3 consists of 13 residues. V shed 4 bases and J shed 6 bases, with 12 bases lying between them. The CDR3 reads CASSWTSRDGYTF. The CDR3 DNA follows: TGTGCCAGCAGTTGGACCTCAAGGGATGGCTACACCTTC.

This chain joins TRBV5-1 and TRBJ2-1; no firm D call. The length of the CDR3 is 12 residues. Trimming removed 5 bases from V and 4 bases from J, with 7 bases in between. CDR1 SGHRS and CDR2 YFSETQ come from the germline V gene. The CDR3: CASRLGYNEQFF. Here the CDR3 DNA reads TGCGCCAGCAGGCTCGGTTACAATGAGCAGTTCTTC.

This chain links TRBV6-5 with TRBJ2-7; TRBD1 agrees at 7 bases. The J segment lost 6 bases and the V segment lost 0 bases, leaving 5 bases of the junction unmatched. CDR1 is MNHEY, CDR2 SVGAGI, per germline. The CDR3 is 14 amino acids. This chain's CDR3 is CASSYSRGPSEQYF. The CDR3, as DNA: TGTGCCAGCAGTTACTCGAGGGGGCCCAGCGAGCAGTACTTC.

V gene TRBV27 combines with J gene TRBJ2-7, with D tentatively TRBD2 (6 bases). In germline, CDR1 is MNHEY, CDR2 SMNVEV (reference sequence). Trimming left V 5 bases short and J 0 bases short, with 14 bases between. CDR3 length: 15 amino acids. CDR3 residues: CASSPAAGISYEQYF. The CDR3 DNA follows: TGTGCCAGCAGTCCCGCGGCGGGGATCTCCTACGAGCAGTACTTC.

The chain has TRBV10-3 and TRBJ1-5, with 7 nucleotides matching TRBD1. The CDR3 runs 13 residues. Germline values: CDR1 ENHRY, CDR2 SYGVKD. Trimming took 6 bases from V and 2 from J; bases not matched to a gene: 1. The CDR3 nucleotides are TGTGCCATCAGCACAGGGGGCAATCAGCCCCAGCATTTT. The encoded protein is CAISTGGNQPQHF.

A few counts support this clonotype. This chain connects TRBV4-2 to TRBJ2-7, with D hard to call. The CDR3 runs to 14 residues. Germline CDR1 LGHNA, CDR2 YNFKEQ. V was cut by 0 bases and J by 0 bases, with 6 bases left in between. CDR3 region: CASSQEVASYEQYF. In nucleotides, the CDR3 is TGTGCCAGCAGCCAAGAAGTGGCCTCCTACGAGCAGTACTTC.

V is TRBV20-1 and J is TRBJ2-2, with D maybe TRBD1 (5 bases). The V end was cut by 5 bases, the J end by 6 bases, with 13 bases between. Germline CDR1 reads DFQATT; CDR2 reads SNEGSKA (reference sequence). This CDR3 contains 13 residues. CDR3 sequence: CSALGVWSGELFF. The CDR3 region has the DNA TGCAGTGCTCTAGGGGTTTGGTCCGGGGAGCTGTTTTTT.

This chain links TRBV19 with TRBJ2-3; 7 bases map to TRBD2. This CDR3 has 14 residues. J was trimmed by 4 bases and V by 5 bases; bases with no gene match: 6. Germline V gene data show CDR1 as LNHDA and CDR2 as SQIVND (reference sequence). CDR3 sequence reads: CASSRGVESDTQYF. CDR3 in DNA: TGTGCCAGTAGTCGGGGGGTGGAGTCAGATACGCAGTATTTT.

The chain links TRBV11-2 to TRBJ1-2; 8 bases line up with TRBD1. The CDR3 consists of 16 residues. The germline gives CDR1 SGHAT, CDR2 FQNNGV. The ends lost 3 bases at V and 5 bases at J; junction bases unmatched: 11. Written as DNA, the CDR3 is TGTGCCAGCAGCTTCCAGCGGGCAGGGGGCAATTATGGCTACACCTTC. Its translation is CASSFQRAGGNYGYTF. The full variable domain, its missing parts supplied by reference TRBV11-2 and TRBJ1-2, is EAGVAQSPRYKIIEKRQSVAFWCNPISGHATLYWYQQILGQGPKLLIQFQNNGVVDDSQLPKDRFSAERLKGVDSTLKIQPAKLEDSAVYLCASSFQRAGGNYGYTFGSGTRLTVV.

This clonotype was detected a few times. The chain combines TRBV20-1 with TRBJ1-5; D gene uncertain. The germline CDR1 and CDR2 sequences are DFQATT and SNEGSKA (reference sequence). Between the trimmed V and J ends, which lost 3 bases and 9 bases, there was a span of 15 bases. The CDR3 is made up of 13 amino acids. CDR3 sequence: CSASNRGLGPQHF. In DNA, the CDR3 is TGCAGTGCTAGTAACAGAGGGTTAGGGCCCCAGCATTTT.

The V gene is TRBV4-1, the J gene TRBJ1-3, with 7 bases lining up with TRBD1. With V trimmed by 1 base and J by 3 bases, 6 bases remained unmatched. Germline V gene data show CDR1 as MGHRA and CDR2 as YSYEKL. CDR3 length equals 16 residues. The CDR3: CASSQVEGASGNTIYF. The DNA for the CDR3 is TGCGCCAGCAGCCAAGTTGAGGGGGCGAGTGGAAACACCATATATTTT.

This rearrangement joins TRBV20-1 to TRBJ1-2; the D gene is possibly TRBD1 (5 bases). Germline V gene lookup returns CDR1 DFQATT and CDR2 SNEGSKA (reference sequence). The CDR3 has 11 residues. V was pared by 3 bases and J by 8 bases, with 10 bases between. CDR3 sequence reads: CSARAGNGYTF. The CDR3, as DNA: TGCAGTGCTAGGGCAGGGAACGGCTACACCTTC.

This clonotype showed up just a few times. The chain uses TRBV12-3 or TRBV12-4 and TRBJ1-5, with D unresolved. The V end lost 5 bases, the J end lost 0 bases, and 5 bases lay between the germline ends. The CDR3 spans 13 residues. CDR3 sequence (DNA): TGTGCCAGCAGTGATTTTAGCAATCAGCCCCAGCATTTT. Translated: CASSDFSNQPQHF.

This clonotype occurred a few times. The V and J genes are TRBV11-2 and TRBJ1-4; TRBD1 matches 8 bases. Per germline, CDR1 SGHAT and CDR2 FQNNGV. The CDR3 length is 15 residues. Unmatched junction bases numbered 6, after V lost 1 base and J lost 8 bases. The CDR3 protein is CASSLVTGGLEKLFF. The CDR3 DNA reads TGTGCCAGCAGCTTAGTAACAGGGGGGTTGGAAAAACTGTTTTTT.

The chain employs TRBV12-3 or TRBV12-4 and TRBJ2-1; D is unclear. Trimming took off 3 bases at V and 7 bases at J, with 7 bases between the two ends. This CDR3 comprises 12 residues. CDR3 in DNA: TGTGCCAGCAGTTTGGGTGTAAATGAGCAGTTCTTC. Protein sequence: CASSLGVNEQFF.

V and J are TRBV7-3 and TRBJ2-1; D may correspond to TRBD1 or TRBD2 (5 bases each). V lost 0 bases, J lost 9 bases, and 12 bases lay in between. This CDR3 has 14 amino acids. Germline V gene sequence: CDR1 SGHTA, CDR2 FQGTGA. As DNA, the CDR3 is TGTGCCAGCAGCTTAACGACGGGACCCGGTGAGCAGTTCTTC. This sequence encodes CASSLTTGPGEQFF.